The 23 T cell receptor beta chains below come from one sample, sequenced in a study of cytotoxic CD8 clonotypes in ibrutinib-treated CLL. Assay: immunoSEQ multiplex PCR; the TCRdb copy retains only in-frame clones and omits some. The sample includes roughly 330,000 clones, under 70% of them seen just once. Sequences were derived from PBMCs, sampled after 36 months of ibrutinib treatment. These receptors came from a human donor with chronic lymphocytic leukemia.

This clone was found a few times. The J gene is TRBJ2-7, the V gene TRBV7-6; TRBD1 matches 11 bases. The CDR3 has 14 residues. The junction had 3 bases not matched to a gene; V was cut back by 4 bases and J by 4 bases. The germline gives CDR1 SGHVS, CDR2 FNYEAQ. CDR3: CASSSGTGGYEQYF. The CDR3 DNA is TGTGCCAGCAGCTCCGGGACAGGGGGGTACGAGCAGTACTTC.

The chain joins TRBV7-2 to TRBJ2-5, with unresolved D. Germline V gives CDR1 SGHTA, CDR2 FQGNSA. V shed 5 bases and J shed 4 bases, with 17 bases lying between them. This CDR3 comprises 15 residues. CDR3: CASSPNSPTGETQYF. CDR3 in DNA: TGTGCCAGCAGCCCAAACTCACCTACGGGAGAGACCCAGTACTTC.

This clone occurred a few times. V and J are TRBV5-1 and TRBJ2-1; no definite D call. Germline V gene lookup returns CDR1 SGHRS and CDR2 YFSETQ. The V end was cut by 2 bases, the J end by 7 bases, with 7 bases between. The CDR3 runs 12 residues. The DNA for the CDR3 is TGCGCCAGCAGCTTAAAGCCGAATGAGCAGTTCTTC. It is translated as CASSLKPNEQFF.

The rearrangement uses TRBV2 and TRBJ1-2; D gene ambiguous. V lost 2 bases, J lost 4 bases, and 11 bases lay in between. The CDR3 covers 14 residues. In germline, CDR1 is SNHLY, CDR2 FYNNEI. The CDR3 bases are TGTGCCAGCAGTGAAAGTTTGGGAATCTATGGCTACACCTTC. Its protein is CASSESLGIYGYTF.

The gene calls are TRBV5-1 and TRBJ2-7, with 7 bases aligning to TRBD1. J lost 4 bases, V lost 5 bases, and 6 bases had no gene match. CDR1 and CDR2 (germline): SGHRS, YFSETQ. The CDR3 sequence is 13 residues long. CDR3 residues: CASRIGQDYEQYF. For the CDR3, the DNA is TGCGCCAGCAGAATCGGACAGGATTACGAGCAGTACTTC.

V and J are TRBV19 and TRBJ2-7, with TRBD2 matching over 8 bases. Germline V gene lookup returns CDR1 LNHDA and CDR2 SQIVND (reference sequence). With V trimmed by 5 bases and J by 1 base, 4 bases remained unmatched. CDR3 length equals 14 residues. The CDR3, as DNA: TGTGCCAGTAGTGAGGCGGGGGGTTCCTACGAGCAGTACTTC. Translated: CASSEAGGSYEQYF.

This clone has a handful of counts. The chain uses TRBV7-8 and TRBJ2-3; unclear D gene. CDR1 and CDR2 (germline): SGHVS, FQNEAQ. Between the trimmed V and J ends, which lost 7 bases and 2 bases, there was a span of 7 bases. The CDR3 consists of 12 residues. The DNA of the CDR3 is TGTGCCAGCAACCCCACCACAGATACGCAGTATTTT. It is translated as CASNPTTDTQYF.

This chain uses TRBV7-9 with TRBJ1-1, with D possibly being TRBD1 (5 bases). The CDR3 is made up of 12 amino acids. The V gene's germline CDR1 is SEHNR and CDR2 FQNEAQ (reference sequence). Trimming took 6 bases from V and 8 from J, leaving 13 bases between them. The CDR3 sequence: CASSYTGLEAFF. The CDR3 nucleotides are TGTGCCAGCAGTTACACGGGACTCGAAGCTTTCTTT.

The chain uses TRBV6-5 and TRBJ2-1, with 8 bases aligning to TRBD2. With V trimmed by 4 bases and J by 10 bases, 6 bases remained unmatched. CDR1 is MNHEY, CDR2 SVGAGI, per germline. The CDR3 sequence is 13 residues long. This chain's CDR3 is CASSFAGGGEQFF. The CDR3 nucleotides are TGTGCCAGCAGTTTTGCGGGAGGTGGGGAGCAGTTCTTC.

This clone was seen only once. The rearrangement uses TRBV5-4 and TRBJ2-3; D not resolved. This CDR3 has 12 residues. CDR1 and CDR2 (germline): SGHNT, YYREEE (reference sequence). Between the trimmed V and J ends, which lost 2 bases and 7 bases, there was a span of 8 bases. CDR3 DNA: TGTGCCAGCAGCTTCTGGCGAAATACGCAGTATTTT. This gives the protein CASSFWRNTQYF.

The chain combines TRBV9 with TRBJ2-1; 8 bases line up with TRBD2. The CDR3 sequence is 16 residues long. Germline-derived CDR1 and CDR2 are SGDLS and YYNGEE. V gave up 4 bases and J gave up 4 bases; unmatched junction bases: 10. CDR3 sequence: CASSLGATSGYNEQFF. For the CDR3, the DNA is TGTGCCAGCAGCCTAGGGGCTACTAGCGGATACAATGAGCAGTTCTTC.

The V and J genes are TRBV6-6 and TRBJ2-1, with 7 bases matching TRBD2. The CDR3 has 13 amino acids. V was clipped by 6 bases and J by 4 bases; unmatched bases: 3. Germline CDR1 is MNHNY and CDR2 is SVGAGI (reference sequence). CDR3 sequence reads: CASRNSGYNEQFF. The CDR3 region has the DNA TGTGCCAGCAGGAATAGCGGGTACAATGAGCAGTTCTTC.

This chain joins TRBV7-2 and TRBJ2-7; 12 nucleotides align to TRBD2. Germline V gene sequence: CDR1 SGHTA, CDR2 FQGNSA. The J segment lost 4 bases and the V segment lost 5 bases, leaving 9 bases of the junction unmatched. The CDR3 runs 16 residues. In nucleotides, the CDR3 is TGTGCCAGCAGCCGGCTAGCGGGGGGGCTTAAGTACGAGCAGTACTTC. It specifies CASSRLAGGLKYEQYF. The variable domain in full, completed from reference TRBV7-2 and TRBJ2-7, reads GAGVSQSPSNKVTEKGKDVELRCDPISGHTALYWYRQSLGQGLEFLIYFQGNSAPDKSGLPSDRFSAERTGGSVSTLTIQRTQQEDSAVYLCASSRLAGGLKYEQYFGPGTRLTVT.

This clone was counted between two and nine times. This chain connects TRBV10-3 to TRBJ2-2; D remains unclear. Germline values: CDR1 ENHRY, CDR2 SYGVKD. Trimming cost V 4 bases and J 5 bases, with 14 bases left between them. The CDR3 is made up of 15 amino acids. The CDR3 DNA follows: TGTGCCATCAGTGGATTGGACCCCGGGACCGGGGAGCTGTTTTTT. Protein sequence: CAISGLDPGTGELFF.

There are a few counts of this clone. This chain joins TRBV5-4 and TRBJ2-5, with TRBD2 identical over 10 bases. Germline CDR1 SGHNT, CDR2 YYREEE (reference sequence). The V segment lost 4 bases and the J segment 5 bases; nucleotides outside the gene matches: 11. CDR3 length: 16 amino acids. The CDR3: CASSPSKREGQETQYF. In DNA, the CDR3 is TGTGCCAGCAGCCCGTCAAAGCGGGAGGGCCAGGAGACCCAGTACTTC.

V is TRBV7-3 and J is TRBJ1-2; 11 bases match TRBD1. This CDR3 spans 14 amino acids. With V trimmed by 2 bases and J by 8 bases, 4 bases remained unmatched. Germline V lookup: CDR1 SGHTA, CDR2 FQGTGA. The CDR3 loop reads CASSLGQGAEGYTF. Here the CDR3 DNA reads TGTGCCAGCAGCTTAGGACAGGGGGCGGAGGGCTACACCTTC.

There are a few counts of this clone. The J gene is TRBJ1-3, the V gene TRBV16; unclear D gene. CDR1 KGHSY and CDR2 FQNENV come from the germline V gene. CDR3 length equals 12 residues. Trimming pared 4 bases from V and 7 bases from J, leaving 8 bases between. CDR3 in amino acids: CASSLNPNTIYF. As DNA, the CDR3 is TGTGCCAGCAGCCTTAACCCGAACACCATATATTTT.

This clone was recorded a few times. The chain links TRBV6-5 to TRBJ1-2; weak D call: TRBD1 (5 bases). The CDR3 covers 12 residues. Trimming removed 5 bases at V and 8 bases at J, with 12 bases between. The germline V gene has CDR1 MNHEY and CDR2 SVGAGI. The DNA for the CDR3 is TGTGCCAGCAGTATCCAGGGAGGAGGCTACACCTTC. This gives the protein CASSIQGGGYTF.

The V and J genes are TRBV4-3 and TRBJ2-7, with 8 bases aligning to TRBD2. The CDR3 contains 14 residues. The J segment lost 4 bases and the V segment lost 4 bases, leaving 6 bases of the junction unmatched. Germline-derived CDR1 and CDR2 are LGHNA and YSLEER. The DNA of the CDR3 is TGCGCCAGCAGCCCGGGACTAGGGCCATACGAGCAGTACTTC. This encodes CASSPGLGPYEQYF.

The V gene is TRBV29-1, the J gene TRBJ1-2, with D possibly matching TRBD1 (6 bases). The CDR3 runs to 16 residues. Trimming removed 5 bases from V and 6 bases from J, with 25 bases in between. Germline CDR1 reads SQVTM; CDR2 reads ANQGSEA. The CDR3 region has the DNA TGCAGCGTTAGCGGGAATACAGGGCGGCCCTTGGATGGCTACACCTTC. Translation gives CSVSGNTGRPLDGYTF.

The chain couples TRBV7-2 to TRBJ2-2; 8 bases are a match to TRBD2. This CDR3 has 15 amino acids. V was clipped by 5 bases and J by 7 bases; unmatched bases: 9. The germline gives CDR1 SGHTA, CDR2 FQGNSA. As DNA, the CDR3 is TGTGCCAGCAGCCCAGGACTAGCCCCCGGCGGGGAGCTGTTTTTT. Translating gives CASSPGLAPGGELFF.

The chain has TRBV9 and TRBJ2-2; TRBD1 might be the D (6 bases). The ends were cut back, 1 base at V and 2 bases at J, with 15 bases in the middle. The CDR3 covers 17 residues. Germline V lookup: CDR1 SGDLS, CDR2 YYNGEE. CDR3: CASSVPRQDSNTGELFF. CDR3 in DNA: TGTGCCAGCAGCGTACCCCGACAGGACTCCAACACCGGGGAGCTGTTTTTT.

This clone was observed once. V gene TRBV6-5 combines with J gene TRBJ2-1; D gene uncertain. The germline V gene encodes CDR1 MNHEY and CDR2 SVGAGI. Trimming removed 6 bases at V and 4 bases at J, with 4 bases between. The CDR3 length is 11 residues. CDR3 nucleotides: TGTGCCAGCAGATTGTACAATGAGCAGTTCTTC. This translates into CASRLYNEQFF.